This is a list of T cell receptor beta chains from one sample in a study of control samples from healthy donors and cancer patients. Produced via immunoSEQ multiplex PCR; TCRdb's table is partial and in-frame only. The sample has about 120,000 clones; around 90% are singletons. The specimen sequenced was blood. These receptors all come from a man aged 45-60 years in good health. CDR3s leave out the opening cysteine and the closing phenylalanine or tryptophan.

>TRBV6-5|TRBJ1-2
ASSYGGFYGYT
>TRBV4-1|TRBJ2-3
ASSQGGKQGAGDTQY
>TRBV5-4|TRBJ1-6
ASSSPTEGQDSPLH
>TRBV9|TRBJ1-1
ASSVAAAWNTEAF
>TRBV30|TRBJ1-2
AWTNSWGATNYGYT
>TRBV25-1|TRBJ1-6
ASSTAWGVGNSPLH
>TRBV7-2|TRBJ1-6
ASSLETAIKNSPLH
>TRBV4-1|TRBJ2-2
ASSHPDRVLPSPTGELF
>TRBV27|TRBJ2-7
ASSPLTGAYEQY
>TRBV5-1|TRBJ2-1
ASSLPGTSRRDEQF
>TRBV18|TRBJ1-6
ASSPQQGGNSPLH
>TRBV6-5|TRBJ1-5
ASTAGVSQPQH
>TRBV2|TRBJ2-5
ASEKGEETQY
>TRBV30|TRBJ1-1
AWGTGWGAEAF
>TRBV12-5|TRBJ2-5
ASGLVLGVYQETQY
>TRBV7-2|TRBJ1-2
ASSSRGANYGYT
>TRBV5-5|TRBJ1-1
ASSSLQGRYTEAF
>TRBV27|TRBJ2-3
ASSSTGRKY
>TRBV6-5|TRBJ1-1
ASSYGGLSNTEAF
>TRBV3-1/TRBV3-2|TRBJ2-2
ASSQDLGPTGELF
>TRBV21-1|TRBJ2-3
ASSSPTGADTQY
>TRBV10-3|TRBJ2-5
AIRSSGGPQETQY
>TRBV6-1|TRBJ1-2
ASSERIGQGRNYGYT
>TRBV6-5|TRBJ1-1
ASRPSGEAF
>TRBV6-2/TRBV6-3|TRBJ1-2
ASSSTTGTGPSNYGYT
>TRBV3-1/TRBV3-2|TRBJ2-1
ASSQDALAGGEQF
>TRBV13|TRBJ2-5
ASRRGHVETQY
>TRBV7-2|TRBJ1-1
ASSFEVRLNTEAF
>TRBV29-1|TRBJ2-3
SVEGGLVTDTQY
>TRBV5-1|TRBJ2-5
ASSLRAGGFKETQY
>TRBV3-1/TRBV3-2|TRBJ2-3
ASNLQGALGDTQY
>TRBV29-1|TRBJ2-4
SVGSGLAPNIQY
>TRBV5-1|TRBJ1-1
ASSETAMNTEAF
>TRBV12-5|TRBJ2-3
ASGPGLAGPDTQY
>TRBV5-5|TRBJ2-3
ASSLRRSSTDTQY
>TRBV7-2|TRBJ1-1
ASSSVGRVNTEAF
>TRBV21-1|TRBJ1-2
ASSKPLPGQGNGYT
>TRBV5-8|TRBJ2-7
ASSRSGTAPYEQY
>TRBV9|TRBJ2-5
ASSVDEVETQY
>TRBV11-2|TRBJ2-1
ASSLAGGPGIYNEQF
>TRBV5-4|TRBJ2-3
ASSLRTSGRTDTQY
>TRBV5-1|TRBJ2-1
ASSLGRNEQF
>TRBV5-1|TRBJ1-6
ASSLYRTAKSSYNSPLH
>TRBV19|TRBJ1-2
ASSIRLRGDYGYT
>TRBV24-1|TRBJ1-5
ATSSTGGMYDQPQH
>TRBV7-5|TRBJ1-5
ARSLNGRGWPQH
>TRBV25-1|TRBJ2-1
ASSHNEQF
>TRBV5-8|TRBJ1-6
ASTSSPAYNSPLH
>TRBV30|TRBJ1-1
AWDTGNTEAF